These 27 T cell receptor beta chains came from one sample sequenced in a study of control samples from healthy donors and cancer patients. Some clones are missing from TCRdb's copy, which holds only in-frame ones; the method was immunoSEQ multiplex PCR. The data contain 95,000 to 150,000 clones, more than 85% of them singletons. The sample comprised blood. Source of these receptors: a woman aged 18-35 years in good health.

V and J are TRBV6-5 and TRBJ1-3, with D unresolved. Trimming removed 2 bases at V and 3 bases at J, with 11 bases between. CDR1 and CDR2 (germline): MNHEY, SVGAGI. The CDR3 has 15 amino acids. The CDR3 region is CASSYDSGYGNTIYF. The CDR3 nucleotides are TGTGCCAGCAGTTACGACTCAGGTTATGGAAACACCATATATTTT.

In this sample, this clone turned up once. The chain recombines TRBV19 with TRBJ2-7; D gene unclear. The CDR3 extends over 14 amino acids. Germline V CDR1 and CDR2: LNHDA, SQIVND (reference sequence). V gave up 5 bases and J gave up 4 bases, with 15 bases separating them. The CDR3 DNA reads as TGTGCCAGTAGTGGCCCCCGGCTACCATACGAGCAGTACTTC. Encoded protein: CASSGPRLPYEQYF.

V is TRBV7-2 and J is TRBJ2-3; D call uncertain. V was cut by 4 bases and J by 4 bases, with 12 bases left in between. From germline, CDR1 is SGHTA and CDR2 FQGNSA. CDR3 length: 14 amino acids. DNA of the CDR3: TGTGCCAGCAGCTGTAGGAGAAGCCCAGATACGCAGTATTTT. The encoded protein is CASSCRRSPDTQYF.

The chain uses TRBV28 and TRBJ1-2; 9 nucleotides match TRBD1. The V segment lost 4 bases and the J segment 7 bases; nucleotides outside the gene matches: 7. CDR1 is MDHEN and CDR2 is SYDVKM in the germline V gene. There are 14 residues in the CDR3. In DNA form, the CDR3 reads TGTGCCAGCAGTTCGGACAGGGGATATAGTGGCTACACCTTC. As protein: CASSSDRGYSGYTF.

The V gene is TRBV7-2, the J gene TRBJ2-5; tentatively, D is TRBD2 (5 bases). Germline V gene sequence: CDR1 SGHTA, CDR2 FQGNSA. The length of the CDR3 is 16 residues. Deletions cut 1 base from V and 4 bases from J, with 16 bases between. The DNA of the CDR3 is TGTGCCAGCAGCTTAGTATCAGCGACCCGGGGAGAGACCCAGTACTTC. Its translation: CASSLVSATRGETQYF.

The chain joins TRBV28 to TRBJ2-1, with TRBD2 matching over 13 bases. The CDR3 is 15 amino acids. Germline lookup yields CDR1 MDHEN and CDR2 SYDVKM. J was trimmed by 4 bases and V by 5 bases; bases with no gene match: 2. The CDR3 spells CASSEGLAGYNEQFF. In DNA form, the CDR3 reads TGTGCCAGCAGTGAGGGACTAGCGGGATACAATGAGCAGTTCTTC.

This chain links TRBV6-6 with TRBJ1-6; TRBD1 matches at 7 bases. The trim removed 6 bases at V and 6 bases at J, leaving 2 bases unmatched. This CDR3 comprises 13 residues. The germline CDR1 and CDR2 sequences are MNHNY and SVGAGI (reference sequence). As DNA, the CDR3 is TGTGCCAGCAGGCGGGACAGTAATTCACCCCTCCACTTT. Its translation: CASRRDSNSPLHF.

The gene calls are TRBV7-2 and TRBJ2-1; D is unclear. Trimming pared 1 base from V and 9 bases from J, leaving 13 bases between. The CDR3 loop spans 14 amino acids. Germline CDR1 SGHTA, CDR2 FQGNSA. The CDR3 region is CASSLDSGPGEQFF. The CDR3 DNA is TGTGCCAGCAGCTTAGATTCGGGCCCGGGTGAGCAGTTCTTC.

V is TRBV29-1 and J is TRBJ1-2; D perhaps matches TRBD1 (5 bases). The CDR3 is 15 residues long. The V gene lost 0 bases and the J gene lost 5 bases, with 16 bases spanning the gap. Germline V gives CDR1 SQVTM, CDR2 ANQGSEA. The CDR3 nucleotides are TGCAGCGTTGAAGATGAATGGGACGGTATATATGGCTACACCTTC. Protein: CSVEDEWDGIYGYTF.

The chain recombines TRBV7-3 with TRBJ2-3; D not resolved. The CDR3 runs to 17 residues. V was clipped by 3 bases and J by 4 bases, with 20 bases between them. Germline V gene lookup returns CDR1 SGHTA and CDR2 FQGTGA. The CDR3 nucleotides read TGTGCCAGCAGCTTTCCATTATTGCGTTCTGAGTCAGATACGCAGTATTTT. Amino acids: CASSFPLLRSESDTQYF.

About this clone itself: The same CDR3 arises from other DNA sequences in this sample as well. The J gene is TRBJ2-5, the V gene TRBV7-2; D gene unclear. CDR3 length: 13 residues. V lost 1 base and J 5 bases, leaving 8 bases between the germline ends. CDR1 and CDR2 from the germline V gene are SGHTA and FQGNSA. The CDR3 DNA follows: TGTGCCAGCAGCTTAGGACCGGGTGAGACCCAGTACTTC. Its translation: CASSLGPGETQYF.

This clone was seen more than once but under ten times. The chain couples TRBV6-5 to TRBJ1-2; 7 positions match TRBD1. CDR1 and CDR2 (germline): MNHEY, SVGAGI. There are 13 residues in the CDR3. V lost 6 bases, J lost 8 bases, and 9 bases stayed unmatched. The CDR3 bases are TGTGCCAGCAGCAACCGCCGGGACAGAGGCTACACCTTC. This codes for CASSNRRDRGYTF.

This chain joins TRBV5-1 and TRBJ2-1, with 13 positions matching TRBD2. The CDR3 totals 19 residues. In germline, CDR1 is SGHRS, CDR2 YFSETQ. J gave up 10 bases and V 4 bases, and 20 bases lay outside the gene matches. CDR3 DNA: TGCGCCAGCAGCACAAAGACTAGCGGGGGGACCCAAAACATCCGCGAGCAGTTCTTC. Translation: CASSTKTSGGTQNIREQFF.

CDR3 DNA sequence: TGTGCCATCAGTGAGATTGAGTTAGGCCAGGGCGGCGGGGAGCTGTTTTTT. It specifies CAISEIELGQGGGELFF. The chain recombines TRBV10-3 with TRBJ2-2; tentative D call: TRBD1 (5 bases). The CDR3 runs 17 residues. V was pared by 2 bases and J by 7 bases, with 20 bases between. Germline V gives CDR1 ENHRY, CDR2 SYGVKD.

The chain carries TRBV30 and TRBJ2-5; weak D call: TRBD1 (5 bases). V was pared by 0 bases and J by 2 bases, with 7 bases between. Germline CDR1 reads GTSNPN; CDR2 reads SVGIG (reference sequence). The CDR3 spans 13 residues. Written as DNA, the CDR3 is TGTGCCTGGAGTGTAGGGGTTCAAGAGACCCAGTACTTC. Its protein is CAWSVGVQETQYF.

The V and J genes are TRBV7-3 and TRBJ2-3; maybe TRBD2 (6 bases). This CDR3 is built from 15 residues. Looked up from germline, CDR1 is SGHTA and CDR2 is FQGTGA. The ends were cut back, 5 bases at V and 2 bases at J, with 14 bases in the middle. CDR3 region: CASSITGTYTDTQYF. For the CDR3, the DNA is TGTGCCAGCAGCATCACCGGGACTTACACAGATACGCAGTATTTT.

The J gene is TRBJ2-5, the V gene TRBV25-1; D may be TRBD2 (5 bases). The CDR3 covers 16 residues. With 6 bases removed from V and 2 bases from J, the gap between germline ends came to 19 bases. CDR1 and CDR2 from the germline V gene are MGHDK and SYGVNS. The CDR3 DNA reads TGTGCCAGCAGCGAGGGTAAGGGAACGATACAAGAGACCCAGTACTTC. Translating it yields CASSEGKGTIQETQYF.

The chain couples TRBV6-6 to TRBJ1-4; tentatively, D is TRBD1 (5 bases). The CDR3 runs 14 residues. V lost 5 bases and J 7 bases, leaving 14 bases between the germline ends. CDR1 and CDR2 from the germline V gene are MNHNY and SVGAGI (reference sequence). The CDR3 spells CASSADLRGEKLFF. CDR3 nucleotides: TGTGCCAGCAGTGCCGACCTTAGGGGTGAAAAACTGTTTTTT.

The chain is built from TRBV7-2 and TRBJ1-1; 7 nucleotides align to TRBD1. The germline gives CDR1 SGHTA, CDR2 FQGNSA. J gave up 4 bases and V 3 bases, and 8 bases lay outside the gene matches. This CDR3 is 15 amino acids long. The CDR3 reads CASSFRARGATEAFF. The CDR3 bases are TGTGCCAGCAGCTTTAGGGCCAGGGGGGCCACTGAAGCTTTCTTT.

The rearrangement uses TRBV5-1 and TRBJ2-1, with 13 bases matching TRBD2. Unmatched junction bases numbered 5, after V lost 4 bases and J lost 7 bases. The CDR3 runs to 15 residues. Per the germline V gene, CDR1 is SGHRS and CDR2 is YFSETQ. This chain's CDR3 is CASSPGLAGLNEQFF. CDR3 coding DNA: TGCGCCAGCAGCCCGGGACTAGCGGGATTAAATGAGCAGTTCTTC.

This CDR3 reads CASSQSAAARYGYTF. DNA for the CDR3: TGTGCCAGCAGCCAATCAGCGGCGGCCAGGTATGGCTACACCTTC. The J gene is TRBJ1-2, the V gene TRBV3-1 (or the pseudogene TRBV3-2); D not resolved. Germline CDR1 reads LGHDT; CDR2 reads YNNKEL (reference sequence). This CDR3 contains 15 residues. Trimming removed 2 bases from V and 5 bases from J, with 15 bases in between.

The chain couples TRBV7-2 to TRBJ1-1; tentative D call: TRBD1 (6 bases). V lost 3 bases and J 3 bases, leaving 11 bases between the germline ends. The germline V gene encodes CDR1 SGHTA and CDR2 FQGNSA. The CDR3 sequence is 14 residues long. CDR3 nucleotide sequence: TGTGCCAGCAGCTTTAAGACAGGATACACTGAAGCTTTCTTT. Encoded protein: CASSFKTGYTEAFF.

V usage is TRBV6-5 and J usage is TRBJ2-3; 7 bases match TRBD2. V lost 7 bases to trimming and J lost 4 bases; unmatched junction nucleotides: 8. Germline V gene lookup returns CDR1 MNHEY and CDR2 SVGAGI. The CDR3 length is 14 residues. The CDR3 here is CASTLGREPDTQYF. The CDR3 nucleotides are TGTGCCAGCACGCTTGGGCGGGAGCCAGATACGCAGTATTTT.

This chain joins TRBV5-6 and TRBJ2-5; D is perhaps TRBD1 (6 bases). The V gene lost 0 bases and the J gene lost 6 bases, with 15 bases spanning the gap. The CDR3 extends over 15 amino acids. Looked up from germline, CDR1 is SGHDT and CDR2 is YYEEEE. The CDR3 sequence is CASSLAGRGKQTQYF. The CDR3 DNA follows: TGTGCCAGCAGCTTGGCGGGTAGGGGGAAGCAGACCCAGTACTTC.

V is TRBV6-5 and J is TRBJ1-2; TRBD1 matches at 8 bases. With 6 bases clipped from V and 4 bases from J, the junction kept 7 bases outside the gene matches. The CDR3 is 14 residues long. Germline V lookup: CDR1 MNHEY, CDR2 SVGAGI. CDR3 protein: CASRVAGGAYGYTF. The CDR3 nucleotides are TGTGCCAGCAGGGTTGCAGGGGGCGCCTATGGCTACACCTTC.

This chain links TRBV7-9 with TRBJ2-2; D call uncertain. This CDR3 region has 14 residues. Trimming removed 10 bases from V and 2 bases from J, with 14 bases in between. Germline-derived CDR1 and CDR2 are SEHNR and FQNEAQ (reference sequence). The CDR3, as DNA: TGTGCCACCGTTGCCAGGCCTAACACCGGGGAGCTGTTTTTT. This translates into CATVARPNTGELFF.

The chain couples TRBV6-5 to TRBJ2-6; D not certain. Germline CDR1 is MNHEY and CDR2 is SVGAGI. This CDR3 comprises 15 residues. Deletions cut 2 bases from V and 2 bases from J, with 7 bases between. CDR3 in amino acids: CASSYSYTGANVLTF. As DNA, the CDR3 is TGTGCCAGCAGTTACAGTTACACTGGGGCCAACGTCCTGACTTTC.